Reported below is one TCR beta chain. Antigen: not known. This entry belongs to a study of siplizumab effects on memory and regulatory T cells. Study conclusions and caveats: An assignable phenotype, naive or memory, was missing from roughly 76-95% of proliferating CD4+ or CD8+ clones. Where siplizumab was present, mappable alloreactive CD4+ clones averaged roughly 66% Treg-derived, compared with 25% to 30% in controls. The study did not confirm that proliferating Tregs from siplizumab cultures were suppressive.

Around 91,000 TCR templates underwent assay in every sample. Here immunoSEQ multiplex PCR was the method, and the copy in TCRdb shows in-frame clones only, minus some. The sample contains roughly 100,000 clones, roughly 91% of which appear only once. This clonotype was obtained from a human donor in good health. The material sequenced was CD4+ T cells sorted from blood.

For the CDR3, the DNA is TGTGCCAGCAGTTCCCAGGGGTATCAAGAGACCCAGTACTTC. Translating gives CASSSQGYQETQYF. The chain is built from TRBV6-9 and TRBJ2-5; tentatively, D is TRBD1 (6 bases). This CDR3 comprises 14 residues. V was pared by 4 bases and J by 2 bases, with 11 bases between. Per germline, CDR1 MNHGY and CDR2 SVAAGI.